Each of the 24 T cell receptor beta chains below was sequenced from the same sample in a study of shared T cell receptors in the human thymus (dated by TCRdb to 2020 to 2023). Library preparation employed the immunoSEQ multiplex PCR assay. TCRdb provides this immuneACCESS table in a form limited to in-frame rearrangements. Some clones are lacking; in checked studies, under half of them reflect an unresolved V gene, and why the rest are absent is not known. In this sample the table shows about 660,000 clones, roughly 88% of which occur a single time. The top ten hold 0.0095% to 0.013% of the sample. These data also featured in a second study, about human thymus T cells.

Specimen: thymocytes. These receptors were taken from a boy younger than two with a congenital heart defect. Donor details come from another sample of the same person, matched by shared clones.

This clone was detected only once. The V call is TRBV11-1, the J call TRBJ1-1; 8 bases fit TRBD1. V trimming: 5 bases; J trimming: 4 bases; junction bases outside the gene matches: 6. The CDR3 length is 14 residues. Germline CDR1 reads SGHAT; CDR2 reads FQDESV (reference sequence). The CDR3 region has the DNA TGTGCCAGCAGCAGACGACAGGGGAGCACTGAAGCTTTCTTT. Protein: CASSRRQGSTEAFF.

This clone was seen only once. This chain connects TRBV14 to TRBJ2-5, with 10 bases identical to TRBD1. The germline CDR1 and CDR2 sequences are SGHDN and FVKESK. Unmatched junction bases numbered 5, after V lost 4 bases and J lost 3 bases. The CDR3 covers 15 residues. The CDR3 reads CASSPPGQGKETQYF. The CDR3 DNA sequence: TGTGCCAGCAGCCCGCCGGGACAGGGGAAAGAGACCCAGTACTTC. Based on the CDR3 plus reference TRBV14 and TRBJ2-5, the full variable domain is EAGVTQFPSHSVIEKGQTVTLRCDPISGHDNLYWYRRVMGKEIKFLLHFVKESKQDESGMPNNRFLAERTGGTYSTLKVQPAELEDSGVYFCASSPPGQGKETQYFGPGTRLLVL.

V gene TRBV27 combines with J gene TRBJ2-1, with 10 nucleotides matching TRBD2. Trimming cost V 4 bases and J 10 bases; bases outside gene matches: 13. Germline CDR1 and CDR2: MNHEY and SMNVEV (reference sequence). The CDR3 is 16 residues long. CDR3 sequence reads: CASSSPSGGTGREQFF. CDR3 nucleotide sequence: TGTGCCAGCAGTTCTCCTAGCGGGGGTACAGGTAGGGAGCAGTTCTTC.

The V gene is TRBV6-1, the J gene TRBJ1-5, with D possibly TRBD1 on 5 matching bases. Per germline, CDR1 MNHNS and CDR2 SASEGT. The CDR3 sequence is 15 residues long. V was shortened by 3 bases and J by 7 bases, with 16 bases between the two germline ends. The CDR3 reads CASSDGMRGIQPQHF. CDR3 nucleotides: TGTGCCAGCAGTGATGGAATGCGGGGGATACAGCCCCAGCATTTT.

This clone was picked up one time. The V and J genes are TRBV28 and TRBJ2-7, with a weak D call TRBD2 (7 bases). Trimming removed 6 bases at V and 2 bases at J, with 17 bases between. Looked up from germline, CDR1 is MDHEN and CDR2 is SYDVKM. This CDR3 has 15 residues. The CDR3 coding sequence is TGTGCCAGCAGATACAACAGGGACTACCCCTACGAGCAGTACTTC. It translates to CASRYNRDYPYEQYF.

Only one count was recorded for this clone. The CDR3 reads CASSQVSAGGPVETQYF. For the CDR3, the DNA is TGCGCCAGCAGCCAAGTATCAGCGGGAGGGCCGGTAGAGACCCAGTACTTC. This rearrangement joins TRBV4-3 to TRBJ2-5; 10 positions match TRBD2. CDR3 length: 17 residues. CDR1 LGHNA and CDR2 YSLEER come from the germline V gene. Trimming cost V 1 base and J 4 bases; bases outside gene matches: 9.

This clone was observed a few times. The V call is TRBV28, the J call TRBJ2-1; D is perhaps TRBD2 (6 bases). The V gene's germline CDR1 is MDHEN and CDR2 SYDVKM. CDR3 size: 14 residues. Between the trimmed V and J ends, which lost 7 bases and 5 bases, there was a span of 15 bases. CDR3 sequence: CASTYSGYNNEQFF. In nucleotides, the CDR3 is TGTGCCAGCACCTATAGCGGATACAACAATGAGCAGTTCTTC.

The chain links TRBV6-1 to TRBJ1-5; D not certain. Germline V lookup: CDR1 MNHNS, CDR2 SASEGT. CDR3 length equals 12 residues. Trimming cost V 7 bases and J 4 bases, with 8 bases left between them. The CDR3 reads CASNTNNQPQHF. Here the CDR3 DNA reads TGTGCCAGCAATACTAATAATCAGCCCCAGCATTTT.

This chain uses TRBV6-1 with TRBJ1-1; D ambiguous. The germline V and J ends were trimmed by 2 bases and 5 bases, with 12 bases remaining between them. This CDR3 has 14 residues. Germline CDR1 is MNHNS and CDR2 is SASEGT. CDR3 coding DNA: TGTGCCAGCAGTGAATCTCACAGCCGAACTGAAGCTTTCTTT. Translating gives CASSESHSRTEAFF.

The sample holds one count of this clone. This chain connects TRBV28 to TRBJ1-5; D remains ambiguous. CDR1 MDHEN and CDR2 SYDVKM come from the germline V gene. V was pared by 2 bases and J by 2 bases, with 10 bases between. The CDR3 length is 15 residues. The CDR3 region has the DNA TGTGCCAGCAGTTTAGGAGGCCAGGGCAATCAGCCCCAGCATTTT. It codes for CASSLGGQGNQPQHF.

This clone was seen once. Additional DNA sequences in this sample encode the identical CDR3. The chain couples TRBV14 to TRBJ2-7; D is possibly TRBD2 (6 bases). V lost 4 bases and J 1 base, leaving 11 bases between the germline ends. This CDR3 comprises 14 residues. The V gene's germline CDR1 is SGHDN and CDR2 FVKESK. CDR3 protein: CASSPSGGSYEQYF. The CDR3 nucleotides are TGTGCCAGCAGCCCTTCCGGAGGGTCCTACGAGCAGTACTTC.

The chain has TRBV14 and TRBJ2-4, with a tentative D call TRBD2 (5 bases). Trimming cost V 4 bases and J 9 bases, with 13 bases left between them. The CDR3 loop spans 13 amino acids. Looked up from germline, CDR1 is SGHDN and CDR2 is FVKESK. The CDR3 coding sequence is TGTGCCAGCAGCCCCCCAGACGAGGGCATTCAGTACTTC. Protein product: CASSPPDEGIQYF.

The V gene is TRBV27, the J gene TRBJ2-6; 8 bases align to TRBD1. From germline, CDR1 is MNHEY and CDR2 SMNVEV (reference sequence). The CDR3 loop spans 17 amino acids. V gave up 2 bases and J gave up 2 bases; unmatched junction bases: 5. CDR3 nucleotides: TGTGCCAGCAGTTTAAATGAACAGGGGGCTGGGGCCAACGTCCTGACTTTC. Its protein is CASSLNEQGAGANVLTF.

V gene TRBV9 combines with J gene TRBJ2-1, with 13 bases identical to TRBD2. Germline values: CDR1 SGDLS, CDR2 YYNGEE. The CDR3 is made up of 16 amino acids. J gave up 8 bases and V 4 bases, and 9 bases lay outside the gene matches. The CDR3 loop is CASSPPGTSGADEQFF. In nucleotides, the CDR3 is TGTGCCAGCAGCCCCCCCGGGACTAGCGGGGCCGATGAGCAGTTCTTC.

V gene TRBV4-3 combines with J gene TRBJ2-1; TRBD2 matches 12 bases. Trimming at V came to 4 bases and at J to 7 bases, leaving 8 bases not matched to a gene. From germline, CDR1 is LGHNA and CDR2 YSLEER. This CDR3 comprises 16 residues. CDR3 bases: TGCGCCAGCAGCCGAGTTAGGACTAGCGGGACGAATGAGCAGTTCTTC. Its protein is CASSRVRTSGTNEQFF.

The chain has TRBV19 and TRBJ2-7; 11 positions agree with TRBD1. The CDR3 spans 14 residues. Per germline, CDR1 LNHDA and CDR2 SQIVND (reference sequence). Trimming cost V 4 bases and J 7 bases; bases outside gene matches: 6. In nucleotides, the CDR3 is TGTGCCAGTAGTAGCCGGGACAGGGGGATGGAGCAGTACTTC. This encodes CASSSRDRGMEQYF.

The V gene is TRBV2, the J gene TRBJ1-3; a weak D match, TRBD1 (5 bases). Germline values: CDR1 SNHLY, CDR2 FYNNEI. The V end was cut by 6 bases, the J end by 2 bases, with 17 bases between. The CDR3 spans 16 residues. CDR3 nucleotides: TGTGCCAGCAGGACAGTGTGGGCAAATACTGGAAACACCATATATTTT. Translation gives CASRTVWANTGNTIYF.

The rearrangement uses TRBV21-1 and TRBJ1-4. TRBV21-1 is recorded as a pseudogene. The CDR3 covers 13 residues. CDR3 sequence: CASSKVRGEKLFF. CDR3 in DNA: TGTGCCAGCAGCAAAGTTAGAGGGGAAAAACTGTTTTTT.

This rearrangement joins TRBV11-2 to TRBJ1-1; TRBD1 might be the D (5 bases). The germline gives CDR1 SGHAT, CDR2 FQNNGV. The CDR3 totals 17 residues. Trimming stripped 0 bases from V and 4 bases from J, with 18 bases between. CDR3 bases: TGTGCCAGCAGCTTAGAAGGTCCTTGGAGGGGCACCACTGAAGCTTTCTTT. Protein: CASSLEGPWRGTTEAFF.

This chain joins TRBV25-1 and TRBJ1-3, with D maybe TRBD1 (6 bases). The V gene lost 4 bases and the J gene lost 1 base, with 8 bases spanning the gap. This CDR3 spans 14 amino acids. Germline values: CDR1 MGHDK, CDR2 SYGVNS. CDR3 sequence: CASSADSSGNTIYF. The CDR3 DNA reads as TGTGCCAGCAGTGCGGACAGTTCTGGAAACACCATATATTTT.

This chain joins TRBV7-2 and TRBJ1-5; no definite D call. The CDR3 is 14 residues long. Germline assignment: CDR1 SGHTA and CDR2 FQGNSA. Trimming took 4 bases from V and 1 from J, leaving 8 bases between them. CDR3 protein: CASSSAESNQPQHF. The CDR3 nucleotides read TGTGCCAGCAGCTCTGCAGAAAGCAATCAGCCCCAGCATTTT.

The V gene is TRBV4-3, the J gene TRBJ2-5, with 12 bases that match TRBD2. Trimming removed 1 base from V and 5 bases from J; junction bases left unmatched: 17. This CDR3 is 20 amino acids long. CDR1 and CDR2 from the germline V gene are LGHNA and YSLEER. CDR3: CASSQASTLAGGPGWETQYF. The CDR3 region has the DNA TGCGCCAGCAGCCAAGCCTCGACTCTAGCGGGAGGGCCAGGGTGGGAGACCCAGTACTTC.

This clone was seen a handful of times. V and J are TRBV6-1 and TRBJ2-3, with TRBD2 as a possible D gene (5 bases). The CDR3 runs 15 residues. The germline V gene has CDR1 MNHNS and CDR2 SASEGT. The V end lost 2 bases, the J end lost 6 bases, and 15 bases lay between the germline ends. CDR3 loop: CASSEWGERIDTQYF. The CDR3 DNA is TGTGCCAGCAGTGAATGGGGAGAGCGGATCGATACGCAGTATTTT.

This rearrangement joins TRBV6-1 to TRBJ2-1, with 8 bases matching TRBD2. The CDR3 extends over 13 amino acids. The V gene's germline CDR1 is MNHNS and CDR2 SASEGT. V lost 10 bases and J lost 5; bases outside the gene matches: 7. CDR3 bases: TGTGCCACCAAGGAGCGGGAGCACAATGAGCAGTTCTTC. It yields the protein CATKEREHNEQFF.